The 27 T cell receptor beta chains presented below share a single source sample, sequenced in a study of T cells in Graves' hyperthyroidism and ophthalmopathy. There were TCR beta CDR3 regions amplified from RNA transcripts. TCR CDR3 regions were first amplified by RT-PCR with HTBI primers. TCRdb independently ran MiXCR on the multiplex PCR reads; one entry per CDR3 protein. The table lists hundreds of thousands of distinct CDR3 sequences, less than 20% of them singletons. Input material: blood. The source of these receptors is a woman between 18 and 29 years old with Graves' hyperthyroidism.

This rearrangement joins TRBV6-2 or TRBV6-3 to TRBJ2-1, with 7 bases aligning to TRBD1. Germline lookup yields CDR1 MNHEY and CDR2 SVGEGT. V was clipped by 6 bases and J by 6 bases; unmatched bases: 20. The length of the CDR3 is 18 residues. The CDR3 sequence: CASSDTGVTVSRANEQFF. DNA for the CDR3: TGTGCCAGCAGCGATACAGGGGTGACTGTTTCCAGGGCCAATGAGCAGTTCTTC.

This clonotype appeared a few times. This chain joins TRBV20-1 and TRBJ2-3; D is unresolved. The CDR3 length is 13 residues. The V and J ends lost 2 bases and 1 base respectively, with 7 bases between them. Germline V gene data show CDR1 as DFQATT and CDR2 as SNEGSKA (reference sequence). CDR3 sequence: CSARSRGTDTQYF. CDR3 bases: TGCAGTGCTAGAAGCCGTGGCACAGATACGCAGTATTTT.

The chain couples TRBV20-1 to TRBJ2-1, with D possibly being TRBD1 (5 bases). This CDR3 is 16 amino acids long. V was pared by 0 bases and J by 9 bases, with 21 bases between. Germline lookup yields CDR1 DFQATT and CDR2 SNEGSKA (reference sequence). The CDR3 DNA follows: TGCAGTGCTAGAGATGAGGAAGCCAGGGTGGGTGGTGAGCAGTTCTTC. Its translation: CSARDEEARVGGEQFF.

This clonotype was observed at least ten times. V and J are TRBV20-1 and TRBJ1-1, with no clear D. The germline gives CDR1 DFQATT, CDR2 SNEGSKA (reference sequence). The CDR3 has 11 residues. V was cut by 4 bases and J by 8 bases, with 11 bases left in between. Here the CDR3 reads CSATRGLEAFF. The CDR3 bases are TGCAGTGCTACCCGGGGTCTGGAAGCTTTCTTT.

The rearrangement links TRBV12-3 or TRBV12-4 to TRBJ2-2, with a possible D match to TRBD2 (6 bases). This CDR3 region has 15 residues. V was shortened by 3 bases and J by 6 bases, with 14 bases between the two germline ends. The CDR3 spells CASSFLSGEAGELFF. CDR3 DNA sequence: TGTGCCAGCAGTTTTTTATCGGGAGAGGCCGGGGAGCTGTTTTTT.

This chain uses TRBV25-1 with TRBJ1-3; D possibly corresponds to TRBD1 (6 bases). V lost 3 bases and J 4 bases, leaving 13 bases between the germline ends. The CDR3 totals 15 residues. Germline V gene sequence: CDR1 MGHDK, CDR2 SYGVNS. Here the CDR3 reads CASSEARGVGNTIYF. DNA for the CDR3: TGTGCCAGCAGTGAGGCCAGGGGTGTGGGAAACACCATATATTTT.

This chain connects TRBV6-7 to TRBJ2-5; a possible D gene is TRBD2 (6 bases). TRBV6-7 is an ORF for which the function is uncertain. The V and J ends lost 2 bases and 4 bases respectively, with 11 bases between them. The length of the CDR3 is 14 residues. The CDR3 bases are TGTGCCAGCAGTTACCCCGGGGGTCGAGAGACCCAGTACTTC. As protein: CASSYPGGRETQYF.

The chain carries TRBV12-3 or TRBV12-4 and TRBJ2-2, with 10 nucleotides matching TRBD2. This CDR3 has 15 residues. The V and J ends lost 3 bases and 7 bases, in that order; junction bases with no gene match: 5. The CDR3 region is CASSFPSGRLGELFF. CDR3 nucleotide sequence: TGTGCCAGCAGTTTCCCTAGCGGGAGACTCGGGGAGCTGTTTTTT.

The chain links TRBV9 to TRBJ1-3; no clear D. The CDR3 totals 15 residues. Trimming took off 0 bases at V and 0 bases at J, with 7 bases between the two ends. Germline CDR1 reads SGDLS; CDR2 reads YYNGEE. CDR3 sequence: CASSVDLDSGNTIYF. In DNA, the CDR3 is TGTGCCAGCAGCGTAGACCTCGACTCTGGAAACACCATATATTTT.

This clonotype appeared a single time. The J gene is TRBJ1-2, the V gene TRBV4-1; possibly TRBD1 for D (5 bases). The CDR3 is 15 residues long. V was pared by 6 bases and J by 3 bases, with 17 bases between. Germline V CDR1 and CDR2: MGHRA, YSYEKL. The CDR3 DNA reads TGCGCCAGCAGGGCATCGGGACTGGGGGACTATGGCTACACCTTC. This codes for CASRASGLGDYGYTF.

CDR3 protein: CASSPFKGGVNGYTF. The CDR3, as DNA: TGTGCCAGCTCACCATTTAAGGGAGGTGTGAATGGCTACACCTTC. V usage is TRBV18 and J usage is TRBJ1-2; D gene ambiguous. The CDR3 contains 15 residues. CDR1 KGHSH and CDR2 LQKENI come from the germline V gene. V was cut by 2 bases and J by 6 bases, with 16 bases left in between.

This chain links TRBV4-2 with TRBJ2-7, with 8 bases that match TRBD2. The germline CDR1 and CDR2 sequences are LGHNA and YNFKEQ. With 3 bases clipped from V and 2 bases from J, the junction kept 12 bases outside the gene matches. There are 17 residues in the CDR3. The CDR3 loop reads CASSQPSKTSGPYEQYF. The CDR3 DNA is TGTGCCAGCAGCCAGCCCTCGAAAACTAGCGGCCCCTACGAGCAGTACTTC.

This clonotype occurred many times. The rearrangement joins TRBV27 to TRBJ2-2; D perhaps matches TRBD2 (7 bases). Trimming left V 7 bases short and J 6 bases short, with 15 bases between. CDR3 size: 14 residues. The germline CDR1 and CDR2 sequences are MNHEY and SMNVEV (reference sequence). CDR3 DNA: TGTGCCAGCATTTCAGGGGAGGGTGCCGGGGAGCTGTTTTTT. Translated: CASISGEGAGELFF.

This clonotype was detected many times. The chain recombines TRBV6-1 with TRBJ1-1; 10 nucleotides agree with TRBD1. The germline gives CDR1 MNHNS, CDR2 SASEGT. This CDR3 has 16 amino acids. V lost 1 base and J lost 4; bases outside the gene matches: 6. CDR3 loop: CASSEGQGASGTEAFF. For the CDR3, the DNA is TGTGCCAGCAGTGAAGGACAGGGGGCAAGTGGCACTGAAGCTTTCTTT.

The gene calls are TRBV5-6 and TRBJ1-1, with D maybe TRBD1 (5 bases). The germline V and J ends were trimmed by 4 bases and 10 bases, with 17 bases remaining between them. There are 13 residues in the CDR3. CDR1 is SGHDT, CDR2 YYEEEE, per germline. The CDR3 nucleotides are TGTGCCAGCAGCCTCAGGGTTGGCGAGCGAGCTTTCTTT. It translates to CASSLRVGERAFF.

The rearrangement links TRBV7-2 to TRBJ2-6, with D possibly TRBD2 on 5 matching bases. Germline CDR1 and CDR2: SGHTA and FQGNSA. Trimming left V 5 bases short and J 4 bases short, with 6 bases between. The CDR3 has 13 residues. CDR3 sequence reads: CASSTGGANVLTF. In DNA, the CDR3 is TGTGCCAGCAGCACGGGGGGGGCCAACGTCCTGACTTTC.

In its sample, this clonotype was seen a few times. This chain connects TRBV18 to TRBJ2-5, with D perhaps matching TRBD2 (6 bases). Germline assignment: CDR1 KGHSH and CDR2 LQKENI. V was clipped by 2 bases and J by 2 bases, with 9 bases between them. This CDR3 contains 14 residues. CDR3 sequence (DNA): TGTGCCAGCTCACCATTTGGACTACAAGAGACCCAGTACTTC. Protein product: CASSPFGLQETQYF.

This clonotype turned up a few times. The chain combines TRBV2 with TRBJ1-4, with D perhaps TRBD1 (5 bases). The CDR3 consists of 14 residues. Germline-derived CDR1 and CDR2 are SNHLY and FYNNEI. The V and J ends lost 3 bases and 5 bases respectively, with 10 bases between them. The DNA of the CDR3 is TGTGCCAGCAGTGACAGGGCCCTGAATGAAAAACTGTTTTTT. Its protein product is CASSDRALNEKLFF.

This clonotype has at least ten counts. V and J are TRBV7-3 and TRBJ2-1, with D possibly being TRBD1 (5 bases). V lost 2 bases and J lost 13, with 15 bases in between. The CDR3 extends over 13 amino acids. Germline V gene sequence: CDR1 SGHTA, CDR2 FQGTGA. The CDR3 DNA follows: TGTGCCAGCAGCTTATTAGGTGGGGCGGATCAGTTCTTC. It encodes CASSLLGGADQFF. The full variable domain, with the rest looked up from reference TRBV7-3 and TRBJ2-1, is GAGVSQTPSNKVTEKGKYVELRCDPISGHTALYWYRQSLGQGPEFLIYFQGTGAADDSGLPNDRFFAVRPEGSVSTLKIQRTERGDSAVYLCASSLLGGADQFFGPGTRLTVL.

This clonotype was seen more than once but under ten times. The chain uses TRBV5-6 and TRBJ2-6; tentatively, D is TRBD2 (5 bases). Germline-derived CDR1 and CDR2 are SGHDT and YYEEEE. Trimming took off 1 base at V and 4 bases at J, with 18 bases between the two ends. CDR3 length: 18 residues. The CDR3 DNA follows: TGTGCCAGCAGCTTGTCTCTTTCTACCGGGATGGGGGCCAACGTCCTGACTTTC. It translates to CASSLSLSTGMGANVLTF.

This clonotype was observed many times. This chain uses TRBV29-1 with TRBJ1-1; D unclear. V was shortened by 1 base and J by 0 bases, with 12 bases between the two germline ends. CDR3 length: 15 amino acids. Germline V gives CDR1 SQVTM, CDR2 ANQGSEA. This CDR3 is CSVEGGQTMNTEAFF. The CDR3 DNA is TGCAGCGTTGAAGGCGGTCAGACTATGAACACTGAAGCTTTCTTT.

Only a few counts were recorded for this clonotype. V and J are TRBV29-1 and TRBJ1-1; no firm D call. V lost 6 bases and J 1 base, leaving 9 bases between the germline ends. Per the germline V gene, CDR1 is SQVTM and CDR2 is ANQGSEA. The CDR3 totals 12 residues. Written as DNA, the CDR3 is TGCAGCGTGGCGGGCGGGAACACTGAAGCTTTCTTT. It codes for CSVAGGNTEAFF.

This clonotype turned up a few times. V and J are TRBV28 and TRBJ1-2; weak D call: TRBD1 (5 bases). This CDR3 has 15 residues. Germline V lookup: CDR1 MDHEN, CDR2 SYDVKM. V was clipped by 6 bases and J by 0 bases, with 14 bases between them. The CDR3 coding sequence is TGTGCCAGCAGGAGGGGTACCCTTTCTAACTATGGCTACACCTTC. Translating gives CASRRGTLSNYGYTF.

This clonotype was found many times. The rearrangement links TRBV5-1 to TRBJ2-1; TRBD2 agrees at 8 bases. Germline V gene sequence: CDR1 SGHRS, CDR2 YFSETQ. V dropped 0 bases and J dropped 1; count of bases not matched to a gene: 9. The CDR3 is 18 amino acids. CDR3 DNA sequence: TGCGCCAGCAGCTTGGAACCGGGAGGGGGGGGTTCCTACAATGAGCAGTTCTTC. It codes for CASSLEPGGGGSYNEQFF. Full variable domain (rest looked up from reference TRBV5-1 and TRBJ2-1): KAGVTQTPRYLIKTRGQQVTLSCSPISGHRSVSWYQQTPGQGLQFLFEYFSETQRNKGNFPGRFSGRQFSNSRSEMNVSTLELGDSALYLCASSLEPGGGGSYNEQFFGPGTRLTVL.

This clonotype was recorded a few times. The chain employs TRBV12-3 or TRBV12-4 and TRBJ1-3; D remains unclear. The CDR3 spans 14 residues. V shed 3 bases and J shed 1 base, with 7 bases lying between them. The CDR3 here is CASSFSESGNTIYF. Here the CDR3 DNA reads TGTGCCAGCAGTTTTTCAGAGTCTGGAAACACCATATATTTT.

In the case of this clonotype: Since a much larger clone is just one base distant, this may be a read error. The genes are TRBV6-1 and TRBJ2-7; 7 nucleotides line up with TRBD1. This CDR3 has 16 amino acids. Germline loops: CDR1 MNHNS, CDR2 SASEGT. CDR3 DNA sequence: TGTGCCGGCAGCCCAACCGGGACAGCCCAATACTACGAGCAGTACTTC. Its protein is CAGSPTGTAQYYEQYF.

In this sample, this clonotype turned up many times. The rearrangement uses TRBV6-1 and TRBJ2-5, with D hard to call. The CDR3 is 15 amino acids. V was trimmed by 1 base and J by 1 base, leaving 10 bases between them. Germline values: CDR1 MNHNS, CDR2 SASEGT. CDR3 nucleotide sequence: TGTGCCAGCAGTGAAGTAATTTATGGCCAAGAGACCCAGTACTTC. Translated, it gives CASSEVIYGQETQYF.